The clone carrying this TCR beta chain was picked up a small number of times. Next came a second PCR, run for about 6 to 12 cycles, which used a sample-barcoded 5' primer along with a J-beta primer mix. TCRdb recomputed calls from the 5' RACE reads with MiXCR, one row per CDR3 protein. Counted here are about 1 million distinct CDR3 sequences, about 25% occurring once; the ten biggest clones make up approximately 0.7%. Germline CDR1 DFQATT, CDR2 SNEGSKA (reference sequence). The CDR3 extends over 14 amino acids. The V end lost 2 bases, the J end lost 5 bases, and 14 bases lay between the germline ends. This sample stems from a study of blood T cells in healthy people across ages. The same specimen was also included in a second study, on T cells of mothers and their children. That work states: Related and unrelated pairs show TCR recombination output that thymic selection shapes similarly.

The chain has TRBV20-1 and TRBJ2-3; D may be TRBD2 (5 bases). Sequencing used blood. This clonotype originated in a girl aged 2 to 9 in good health. The CDR3 region is CSARLARWGDTQYF. CDR3 nucleotide sequence: TGCAGTGCTAGACTAGCCAGGTGGGGAGATACGCAGTATTTT.